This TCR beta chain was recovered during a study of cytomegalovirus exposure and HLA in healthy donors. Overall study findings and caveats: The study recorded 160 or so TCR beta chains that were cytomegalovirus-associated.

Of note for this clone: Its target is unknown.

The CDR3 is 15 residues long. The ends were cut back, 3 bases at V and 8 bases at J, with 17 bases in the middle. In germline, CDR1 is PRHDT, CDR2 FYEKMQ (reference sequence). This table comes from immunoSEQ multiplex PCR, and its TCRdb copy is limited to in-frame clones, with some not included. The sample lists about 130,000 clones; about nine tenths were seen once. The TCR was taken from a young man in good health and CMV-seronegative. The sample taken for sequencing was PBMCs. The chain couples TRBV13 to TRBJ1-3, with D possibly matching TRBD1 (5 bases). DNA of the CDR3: TGTGCCAGCAGCTTCAGGAAGGCTCCGGGGGACACCATATATTTT. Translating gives CASSFRKAPGDTIYF.